The 9 T cell receptor beta chains presented below share a single source sample, sequenced in a study of beta chain features in type 1 diabetes. Their cognate antigens are unknown. Study-level results: Type 1 diabetes patients showed a moderate but significant shortening of TCRB CDR3s in all four CD4+ subsets.

Every isolated RNA sample was fully reverse transcribed, so sequencing captured expressed TCRB transcripts. Profiling relied on immunoSEQ multiplex PCR, and the TCRdb table lists in-frame clones only, not all of them. The sample gives a few hundred thousand clones, 16% of which show up once; about 0.092% is in the top ten. Sequenced: naive CD4+ T cells from blood. These receptors were taken from a man aged 25 to 45 with type 1 diabetes.

The rearrangement links TRBV12-5 to TRBJ2-1; possibly TRBD1 for D (6 bases). The CDR3 covers 12 residues. Trimming stripped 5 bases from V and 7 bases from J, with 9 bases between. Germline V gene lookup returns CDR1 LGHNT and CDR2 FRNRAP. CDR3 nucleotides: TGTGCTAGTGGTGCCCAGGGGAATGAGCAGTTCTTC. This encodes CASGAQGNEQFF.

The chain couples TRBV7-2 to TRBJ2-7, with D possibly TRBD2 on 5 matching bases. With 3 bases removed from V and 6 bases from J, the gap between germline ends came to 15 bases. Germline V gene lookup returns CDR1 SGHTA and CDR2 FQGNSA. CDR3 length: 14 amino acids. The CDR3 DNA sequence: TGTGCCAGCAGCTTTTCGCGGGCCCTACGCGAGCAGTACTTC. This codes for CASSFSRALREQYF.

This clone turned up a few times. The rearrangement joins TRBV10-3 to TRBJ2-1, with TRBD1 identical over 7 bases. Looked up from germline, CDR1 is ENHRY and CDR2 is SYGVKD. The CDR3 is made up of 14 amino acids. The trim removed 10 bases at V and 4 bases at J, leaving 10 bases unmatched. CDR3 nucleotides: TGTGCCACCTTAGAGGGCAGGGGGTACAATGAGCAGTTCTTC. As protein: CATLEGRGYNEQFF.

This clone was counted a few times. The chain couples TRBV29-1 to TRBJ1-1, with TRBD1 matching 8 bases. Germline V gene lookup returns CDR1 SQVTM and CDR2 ANQGSEA. Trimming at V came to 4 bases and at J to 2 bases, leaving 3 bases not matched to a gene. The CDR3 covers 13 residues. The CDR3, as DNA: TGCAGCGTTGCGGGACAGGAAAACACTGAAGCTTTCTTT. Translated, it gives CSVAGQENTEAFF.

This clone was seen a handful of times. The V call is TRBV7-9, the J call TRBJ2-7; 7 positions agree with TRBD1. The germline gives CDR1 SEHNR, CDR2 FQNEAQ (reference sequence). V lost 5 bases, J lost 5 bases, and 12 bases stayed unmatched. This CDR3 is built from 15 residues. DNA for the CDR3: TGTGCCAGCAGCACATCTCGACAGGGCCCCCACGAGCAGTACTTC. Encoded protein: CASSTSRQGPHEQYF.

This clone was counted between two and nine times. This sequence joins TRBV4-2 and TRBJ2-3; TRBD2 might be the D (5 bases). Germline V gene lookup returns CDR1 LGHNA and CDR2 YNFKEQ. This CDR3 has 14 amino acids. Trimming cost V 1 base and J 6 bases, with 11 bases left between them. CDR3 in DNA: TGTGCCAGCAGCCAAGGTGCGGGTGGGGATACGCAGTATTTT. This encodes CASSQGAGGDTQYF.

This clone has a handful of counts. V and J are TRBV29-1 and TRBJ2-1, with unresolved D. Germline V gene data show CDR1 as SQVTM and CDR2 as ANQGSEA. This CDR3 is 13 amino acids long. V was shortened by 3 bases and J by 4 bases, with 10 bases between the two germline ends. This CDR3 is CSVDLGGYNEQFF. The CDR3 DNA reads TGCAGCGTTGACCTCGGTGGGTACAATGAGCAGTTCTTC.

This clone has a handful of counts. The CDR3 loop reads CAWGGNGLNEQFF. In DNA, the CDR3 is TGTGCCTGGGGGGGCAACGGACTCAATGAGCAGTTCTTC. This chain links TRBV30 with TRBJ2-1; tentative D call: TRBD1 (6 bases). The length of the CDR3 is 13 residues. V was shortened by 5 bases and J by 6 bases, with 14 bases between the two germline ends. The germline V gene encodes CDR1 GTSNPN and CDR2 SVGIG (reference sequence).

The chain employs TRBV30 and TRBJ2-1; D uncertain. V was shortened by 4 bases and J by 1 base, with 20 bases between the two germline ends. There are 17 residues in the CDR3. The germline gives CDR1 GTSNPN, CDR2 SVGIG (reference sequence). The CDR3 sequence is CAWKLGIMRRSYNEQFF. The DNA of the CDR3 is TGTGCCTGGAAACTCGGTATTATGAGAAGATCCTACAATGAGCAGTTCTTC.